These T cell receptor beta chains were read from a single sample in a study of memory CD4+ T cells and cytomegalovirus serostatus. Assay used: immunoSEQ multiplex PCR; TCRdb lists only in-frame clones, some missing. The sample contains more than 35,000 clones, 79% of which appear only once. The sequencing sample was made of memory CD4+ T cells from blood. The receptors come from an adult in good health and CMV-seropositive. The CDR3 runs from the conserved cysteine through the conserved F or W. D genes are given only for firm matches. Only part of the rows carry a size: once, few, many, or a class if the clone is expanded.

clone_size: .
j_call: TRBJ1-2
d_call: .
v_call: TRBV2
cdr3_aa: CASSDRGYGYTF
cdr3_nt: TGTGCCAGCAGTGATAGGGGGTATGGCTACACCTTC

clone_size: .
j_call: TRBJ2-1
d_call: .
v_call: TRBV7-9
cdr3_aa: CASSLDRVYNEQFF
cdr3_nt: TGTGCCAGCAGCCTCGACCGGGTCTACAATGAGCAGTTCTTC

clone_size: .
j_call: TRBJ2-1
d_call: TRBD2
v_call: TRBV7-8
cdr3_aa: CASNGLAGGQGVDEQFF
cdr3_nt: TGTGCCAGCAACGGGCTAGCGGGGGGGCAGGGGGTCGATGAGCAGTTCTTC

clone_size: .
j_call: TRBJ2-2
d_call: TRBD1
v_call: TRBV19
cdr3_aa: CASSSAWTGEAGELFF
cdr3_nt: TGTGCCAGTAGTTCCGCATGGACAGGGGAGGCCGGGGAGCTGTTTTTT

clone_size: few
j_call: TRBJ2-1
d_call: TRBD1
v_call: TRBV19
cdr3_aa: CASSIEQGAHEQFF
cdr3_nt: TGTGCCAGTAGTATAGAACAGGGGGCCCATGAGCAGTTCTTC

clone_size: few
j_call: TRBJ2-1
d_call: .
v_call: TRBV2
cdr3_aa: CASKRSSDEQFF
cdr3_nt: TGTGCCAGCAAACGGTCGTCGGATGAGCAGTTCTTC

clone_size: .
j_call: TRBJ1-5
d_call: .
v_call: TRBV6-1
cdr3_aa: CASSEAPVKPQHF
cdr3_nt: TGTGCCAGCAGTGAAGCCCCGGTTAAGCCCCAGCATTTT

clone_size: once
j_call: TRBJ2-7
d_call: .
v_call: TRBV5-4
cdr3_aa: CASSLGSALTYEQYF
cdr3_nt: TGTGCCAGCAGCTTGGGGTCAGCCTTGACCTACGAGCAGTACTTC

clone_size: .
j_call: TRBJ2-7
d_call: .
v_call: TRBV21-1
cdr3_aa: CASSKEGTGGTSGHTYEQYF
cdr3_nt: TGTGCCAGCAGCAAAGAGGGGACAGGGGGAACTAGCGGCCATACCTACGAGCAGTACTTC

clone_size: .
j_call: TRBJ1-1
d_call: TRBD1
v_call: TRBV5-1
cdr3_aa: CASRPRDRGTEAFF
cdr3_nt: TGCGCCAGCAGACCTAGGGACAGGGGCACTGAAGCTTTCTTT

clone_size: .
j_call: TRBJ1-2
d_call: .
v_call: TRBV6-1
cdr3_aa: CASSEDGANNYGYTF
cdr3_nt: TGTGCCAGCAGTGAAGACGGGGCGAATAACTATGGCTACACCTTC

clone_size: medium-sized
j_call: TRBJ1-1
d_call: TRBD1
v_call: TRBV12-5
cdr3_aa: CASGRSGTGDAFF
cdr3_nt: TGTGCTAGTGGGCGAAGCGGGACAGGGGACGCTTTCTTT

clone_size: .
j_call: TRBJ1-5
d_call: .
v_call: TRBV9
cdr3_aa: CASSVDPEQPQHF
cdr3_nt: TGTGCCAGCAGCGTAGACCCCGAACAGCCCCAGCATTTT

clone_size: .
j_call: TRBJ1-3
d_call: .
v_call: TRBV6-1
cdr3_aa: CASSPIPSSGNTIYF
cdr3_nt: TGTGCCAGCAGTCCGATACCGAGCTCTGGAAACACCATATATTTT

clone_size: few
j_call: TRBJ1-1
d_call: TRBD1
v_call: TRBV28
cdr3_aa: CASSFSGTGKTEAFF
cdr3_nt: TGTGCCAGCAGTTTCTCCGGGACAGGGAAGACTGAAGCTTTCTTT

clone_size: .
j_call: TRBJ1-6
d_call: .
v_call: TRBV15
cdr3_aa: CATSRGMTSSSSPLHF
cdr3_nt: TGTGCCACCAGCAGAGGAATGACCTCTTCCAGTTCACCCCTCCACTTT

clone_size: .
j_call: TRBJ2-7
d_call: TRBD1
v_call: TRBV11-1
cdr3_aa: CASSLGQGGYGYEQYF
cdr3_nt: TGTGCCAGCAGCCTCGGACAGGGCGGATATGGGTACGAGCAGTACTTC

clone_size: .
j_call: TRBJ2-6
d_call: .
v_call: TRBV9
cdr3_aa: CASSVRGGGANVLTF
cdr3_nt: TGTGCCAGCAGCGTACGGGGTGGAGGGGCCAACGTCCTGACTTTC

clone_size: .
j_call: TRBJ2-2
d_call: TRBD1
v_call: TRBV4-2
cdr3_aa: CASSQDPGGTGELFF
cdr3_nt: TGTGCCAGCAGCCAAGATCCAGGGGGCACCGGGGAGCTGTTTTTT

clone_size: once
j_call: TRBJ2-7
d_call: TRBD1
v_call: TRBV11-1
cdr3_aa: CASSTDRDEQYF
cdr3_nt: TGTGCCAGCAGCACCGACAGGGACGAGCAGTACTTC

clone_size: .
j_call: TRBJ2-7
d_call: .
v_call: TRBV19
cdr3_aa: CASSFGDEQYF
cdr3_nt: TGTGCCAGTAGCTTCGGCGACGAGCAGTACTTC

clone_size: .
j_call: TRBJ2-3
d_call: .
v_call: TRBV11-2
cdr3_aa: CASSQANSADTQYF
cdr3_nt: TGTGCCAGCAGCCAGGCTAATAGCGCAGATACGCAGTATTTT

clone_size: .
j_call: TRBJ2-3
d_call: .
v_call: TRBV7-2
cdr3_aa: CASSPGGGVQLDTQYF
cdr3_nt: TGTGCCAGCAGCCCCGGAGGGGGGGTACAATTAGATACGCAGTATTTT

clone_size: .
j_call: TRBJ2-7
d_call: TRBD1
v_call: TRBV11-3
cdr3_aa: CASSLNRGTEQYF
cdr3_nt: TGTGCCAGCAGTTTAAACAGGGGAACCGAGCAGTACTTC

clone_size: .
j_call: TRBJ2-7
d_call: TRBD2
v_call: TRBV7-9
cdr3_aa: CASSSSGRGYEQYF
cdr3_nt: TGTGCCAGCAGTTCCAGCGGGAGAGGATACGAGCAGTACTTC

clone_size: .
j_call: TRBJ2-3
d_call: TRBD1
v_call: TRBV29-1
cdr3_aa: CSVQLTGASEDTQYF
cdr3_nt: TGCAGCGTTCAACTAACAGGGGCCAGCGAAGATACGCAGTATTTT

clone_size: .
j_call: TRBJ2-3
d_call: TRBD1
v_call: TRBV5-1
cdr3_aa: CASSRTGDYADTQYF
cdr3_nt: TGCGCCAGCAGCCGTACAGGGGATTATGCAGATACGCAGTATTTT

clone_size: .
j_call: TRBJ2-3
d_call: .
v_call: TRBV14
cdr3_aa: CASSQVDRWIGTDTQYF
cdr3_nt: TGTGCCAGCAGCCAAGTTGATCGCTGGATAGGCACAGATACGCAGTATTTT

clone_size: .
j_call: TRBJ2-3
d_call: .
v_call: TRBV7-9
cdr3_aa: CASSLAEEGVYTQYF
cdr3_nt: TGTGCCAGCAGCTTAGCCGAAGAAGGGGTGTATACGCAGTATTTT